This T cell receptor beta chain was captured by sequencing in a study of T cell changes during pregnancy in multiple sclerosis. Sequencing was performed with immunoSEQ multiplex PCR; in TCRdb, only in-frame clones are kept and a portion is missing. This sample yields approximately 58,000 clones, of which around nine tenths are seen a single time; roughly 1.5% belongs to the top ten. This clonotype originated in a female donor with multiple sclerosis, enrolled in a pregnancy study. Here the sequenced sample was peripheral blood, taken in the second trimester of pregnancy.

CDR3 region: CATSRDFGGAYNEQFF. DNA for the CDR3: TGTGCCACCAGCAGAGATTTCGGCGGTGCCTACAATGAGCAGTTCTTC. This chain joins TRBV15 and TRBJ2-1; D remains ambiguous. V lost 0 bases, J lost 2 bases, and 11 bases lay in between. CDR1 LNHNV and CDR2 YYDKDF come from the germline V gene (reference sequence). This CDR3 comprises 16 residues.